This T cell receptor beta chain was profiled in a study of T cells after yellow fever vaccination. Study-level information: The SMART-Seq v4 Ultra Low Input method served to prepare the low-cell-number fractions.

Study results and limitations: One caveat is that FACS-sorted repertoires could contain abundant clonotypes contaminating from the bulk population.

TCRdb re-called the 5' RACE reads with MiXCR, one entry per CDR3 protein. The sample consists of some 600,000 distinct CDR3 sequences, about a sixth of them appearing once. Notes on this clonotype: Antigen: not known.

Trimming removed 4 bases at V and 1 base at J, with 10 bases between. Germline-derived CDR1 and CDR2 are SGHTA and FQGNSA. The CDR3 contains 14 residues. V is TRBV7-2 and J is TRBJ1-1; D gene ambiguous. The receptor was derived from a young man who received the YFV17D yellow fever vaccine. The input for sequencing was PBMCs, taken 5 days after the first yellow fever vaccination. DNA of the CDR3: TGTGCCAGCAGCTATAGGACGGGGAACACTGAAGCTTTCTTT. Its translation: CASSYRTGNTEAFF.